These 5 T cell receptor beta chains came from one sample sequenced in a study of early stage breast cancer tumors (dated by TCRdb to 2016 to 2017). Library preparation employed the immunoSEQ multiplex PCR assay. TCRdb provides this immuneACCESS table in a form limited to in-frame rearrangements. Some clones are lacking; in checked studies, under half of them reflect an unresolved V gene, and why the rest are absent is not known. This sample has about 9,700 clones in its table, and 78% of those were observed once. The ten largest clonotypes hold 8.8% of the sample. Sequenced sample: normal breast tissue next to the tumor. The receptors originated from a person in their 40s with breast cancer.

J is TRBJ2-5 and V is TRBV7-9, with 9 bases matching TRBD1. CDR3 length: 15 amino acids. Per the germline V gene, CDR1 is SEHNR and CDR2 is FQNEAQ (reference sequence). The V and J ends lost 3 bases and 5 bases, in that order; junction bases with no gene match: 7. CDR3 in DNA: TGTGCCAGCAGCTTGGACAGGGGCAGTGTGGAGACCCAGTACTTC. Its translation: CASSLDRGSVETQYF.

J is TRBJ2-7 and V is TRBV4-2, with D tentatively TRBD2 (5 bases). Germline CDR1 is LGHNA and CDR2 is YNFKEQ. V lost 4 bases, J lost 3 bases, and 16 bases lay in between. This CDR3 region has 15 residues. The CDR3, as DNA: TGTGCCAGCAGCCGCTCCTTTATAGGGAGCTACGAGCAGTACTTC. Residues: CASSRSFIGSYEQYF.

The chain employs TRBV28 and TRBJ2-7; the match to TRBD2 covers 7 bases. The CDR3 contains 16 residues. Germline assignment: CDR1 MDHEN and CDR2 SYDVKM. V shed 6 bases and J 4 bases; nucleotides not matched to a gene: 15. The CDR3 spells CASRPAAGGGSYEQYF. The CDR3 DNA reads TGTGCCAGCAGGCCCGCAGCGGGCGGGGGATCATACGAGCAGTACTTC. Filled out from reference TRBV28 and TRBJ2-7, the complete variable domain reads DVKVTQSSRYLVKRTGEKVFLECVQDMDHENMFWYRQDPGLGLRLIYFSYDVKMKEKGDIPEGYSVSREKKERFSLILESASTNQTSMYLCASRPAAGGGSYEQYFGPGTRLTVT.

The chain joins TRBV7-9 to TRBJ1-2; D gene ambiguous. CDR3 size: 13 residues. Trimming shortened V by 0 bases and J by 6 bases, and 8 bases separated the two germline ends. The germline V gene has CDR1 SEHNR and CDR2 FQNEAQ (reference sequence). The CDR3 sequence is CASSLAGQDGYTF. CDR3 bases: TGTGCCAGCAGCTTAGCCGGGCAGGATGGCTACACCTTC. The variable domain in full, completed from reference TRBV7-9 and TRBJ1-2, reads DTGVSQNPRHKITKRGQNVTFRCDPISEHNRLYWYRQTLGQGPEFLTYFQNEAQLEKSRLLSDRFSAERPKGSFSTLEIQRTEQGDSAMYLCASSLAGQDGYTFGSGTRLTVV.

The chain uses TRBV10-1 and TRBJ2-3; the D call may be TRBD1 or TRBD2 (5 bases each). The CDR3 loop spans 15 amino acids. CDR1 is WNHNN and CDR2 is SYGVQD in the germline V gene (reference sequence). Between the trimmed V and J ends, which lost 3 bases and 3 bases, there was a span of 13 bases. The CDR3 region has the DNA TGCGCCAGCAGTGATTCTGGGGGTAAGACAGATACGCAGTATTTT. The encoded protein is CASSDSGGKTDTQYF.